This T cell receptor beta chain was profiled in a study of OX40 agonist ivuxolimab in advanced cancers. The overall study: Partial responses were observed in three patients, of whom one had hepatocellular carcinoma and two had cutaneous melanoma.

Clones were read by immunoSEQ multiplex PCR, and TCRdb kept only the in-frame ones, dropping some. The sample consists of more than 45,000 clones, more than 70% of them appearing once. Trimming pared 0 bases from V and 5 bases from J, leaving 10 bases between. The germline CDR1 and CDR2 sequences are GTSNPN and SVGIG (reference sequence). The CDR3 covers 13 residues. Study-level findings and limits: At doses 0.1 to 3.0 mg/kg, CD4+ and CD8+ clones expanded.

Comments on this clone: Its antigen remains unknown.

This receptor was obtained from an adult with an advanced solid tumor such as melanoma, head and neck, liver or kidney cancer. This sequence joins TRBV30 and TRBJ1-1; no definite D call. The input for sequencing was CD4+ or CD8+ T cells sorted from blood, taken in a trial of the OX40 agonist ivuxolimab. The CDR3 is CAWSVGDRTEAFF. CDR3 nucleotide sequence: TGTGCCTGGAGTGTGGGTGATCGAACTGAAGCTTTCTTT. Filled out from reference TRBV30 and TRBJ1-1, the complete variable domain reads SQTIHQWPATLVQPVGSPLSLECTVEGTSNPNLYWYRQAAGRGLQLLFYSVGIGQISSEVPQNLSASRPQDRQFILSSKKLLLSDSGFYLCAWSVGDRTEAFFGQGTRLTVV.